These 26 T cell receptor beta chains originate from one sample sequenced in a study of T cells in localized non-small cell lung cancer. TCRdb's table, derived via immunoSEQ multiplex PCR, lists solely in-frame clones and lacks some. The sample records more than 1,500 clones, over 15% being singletons. The material was normal lung tissue next to the tumor, obtained before any cancer treatment. The receptors originated from a woman between 40 and 69 years old with stage I lung adenocarcinoma.

In this sample, this clone turned up a few times. For the CDR3, the DNA is TGTGCCAGCAGTTACTCCCTCCTAACTCAGAGTGGACACCTCGGAGGGGCTTCACCCCTCCACTTT. It translates to CASSYSLLTQSGHLGGASPLHF. The chain recombines TRBV6-8 with TRBJ1-6; a possible D gene is TRBD1 (5 bases). Trimming removed 0 bases at V and 9 bases at J, with 33 bases between. The CDR3 loop spans 22 amino acids. CDR1 is MNHGY, CDR2 SAAAGT, per germline.

The chain combines TRBV11-3 with TRBJ1-1; TRBD1 agrees at 7 bases. The junction had 3 bases not matched to a gene; V was cut back by 5 bases and J by 0 bases. This CDR3 is built from 14 residues. Per the germline V gene, CDR1 is SGHNT and CDR2 is YENEEA. The CDR3 loop reads CASSVGQMNTEAFF. CDR3 DNA: TGTGCCAGCAGCGTGGGACAGATGAACACTGAAGCTTTCTTT.

J is TRBJ1-1 and V is TRBV19, with D unresolved. V shed 4 bases and J shed 1 base, with 10 bases lying between them. The CDR3 length is 14 residues. Germline loops: CDR1 LNHDA, CDR2 SQIVND (reference sequence). The CDR3: CASSKLGRNTEAFF. CDR3 nucleotide sequence: TGTGCCAGTAGTAAGCTCGGCCGGAACACTGAAGCTTTCTTT.

The gene calls are TRBV18 and TRBJ2-5, with TRBD2 matching 8 bases. Per germline, CDR1 KGHSH and CDR2 LQKENI. The CDR3 runs 15 residues. Losses at the gene ends were 3 bases for V and 5 bases for J; bases not matched to a gene: 8. The CDR3, as DNA: TGTGCCAGCTCACCGGGACTAGGTGGGGTGGAGACCCAGTACTTC. Its translation: CASSPGLGGVETQYF. The full variable domain, with the rest looked up from reference TRBV18 and TRBJ2-5, is NAGVMQNPRHLVRRRGQEARLRCSPMKGHSHVYWYRQLPEEGLKFMVYLQKENIIDESGMPKERFSAEFPKEGPSILRIQQVVRGDSAAYFCASSPGLGGVETQYFGPGTRLLVL.

V and J are TRBV5-1 and TRBJ2-3; 8 positions match TRBD2. Losses at the gene ends were 4 bases for V and 0 bases for J; bases not matched to a gene: 10. The CDR3 is 17 residues long. Germline V gives CDR1 SGHRS, CDR2 YFSETQ. The CDR3 region has the DNA TGCGCCAGCAGCCAAGAATGGGCGGGGGGCAGCACAGATACGCAGTATTTT. Residues: CASSQEWAGGSTDTQYF.

The V and J genes are TRBV10-3 and TRBJ2-4, with 9 bases identical to TRBD1. After removal of 2 bases from V and 5 bases from J, the junction contained 7 bases not matched to a gene. Germline CDR1 reads ENHRY; CDR2 reads SYGVKD. This CDR3 region has 16 residues. The CDR3 coding sequence is TGTGCCATCAGTGAGGGGACAGGGAATGGGGAAAACATTCAGTACTTC. Its protein is CAISEGTGNGENIQYF.

This clone was picked up a small number of times. The chain's CDR3 is CASSGESMRGGSYNEQFF. The CDR3, as DNA: TGTGCCAGCAGCGGAGAGTCAATGAGGGGGGGCTCCTACAATGAGCAGTTCTTC. The chain uses TRBV9 and TRBJ2-1, with a possible D match to TRBD2 (7 bases). This CDR3 has 18 amino acids. V was clipped by 3 bases and J by 0 bases, with 19 bases between them. Germline V gene lookup returns CDR1 SGDLS and CDR2 YYNGEE.

In this sample, this clone turned up a few times. The gene calls are TRBV30 and TRBJ1-1; D remains ambiguous. Trimming left V 0 bases short and J 5 bases short, with 7 bases between. This CDR3 spans 12 amino acids. Germline V gene data show CDR1 as GTSNPN and CDR2 as SVGIG (reference sequence). The CDR3 DNA follows: TGTGCCTGGAGTGTCCCTGAGACTGAAGCTTTCTTT. Translating gives CAWSVPETEAFF.

The V call is TRBV14, the J call TRBJ1-2; 7 nucleotides match TRBD1. This CDR3 comprises 18 residues. With 0 bases clipped from V and 2 bases from J, the junction kept 12 bases outside the gene matches. Germline CDR1 reads SGHDN; CDR2 reads FVKESK. The CDR3 here is CASSQDRRGLTGNYGYTF. The CDR3 DNA follows: TGTGCCAGCAGCCAAGATAGAAGGGGACTGACAGGGAACTATGGCTACACCTTC.

The CDR3 region has the DNA TGTGCCAGTAGGCCTCCAGGCCTCTGGGGCTACACCTTC. It encodes CASRPPGLWGYTF. This chain uses TRBV19 with TRBJ1-2; D gene ambiguous. The CDR3 has 13 amino acids. Trimming took 6 bases from V and 8 from J, leaving 16 bases between them. CDR1 and CDR2 (germline): LNHDA, SQIVND (reference sequence).

The chain carries TRBV19 and TRBJ1-5; D remains ambiguous. CDR1 is LNHDA, CDR2 SQIVND, per germline (reference sequence). The V end was cut by 5 bases, the J end by 7 bases, with 9 bases between. The CDR3 is made up of 12 amino acids. The CDR3 DNA is TGTGCCAGTAGTGTTGCCCAGCAGCCCCAGCATTTT. Its protein is CASSVAQQPQHF.

This clone has a handful of counts. This chain links TRBV11-3 with TRBJ2-5; D is ambiguous. CDR1 is SGHNT, CDR2 YENEEA, per germline. V was pared by 1 base and J by 0 bases, with 6 bases between. The CDR3 consists of 14 residues. CDR3 in DNA: TGTGCCAGCAGCTTAGGAGTTAACCAAGAGACCCAGTACTTC. It codes for CASSLGVNQETQYF. Together with reference TRBV11-3 and TRBJ2-5, the CDR3 gives the full variable domain: EAGVVQSPRYKIIEKKQPVAFWCNPISGHNTLYWYLQNLGQGPELLIRYENEEAVDDSQLPKDRFSAERLKGVDSTLKIQPAELGDSAVYLCASSLGVNQETQYFGPGTRLLVL.

This clone is medium-sized (0.01 to 0.1%) by share. The V and J genes are TRBV11-3 and TRBJ1-4; TRBD1 matches 7 bases. Germline V gives CDR1 SGHNT, CDR2 YENEEA. J was trimmed by 3 bases and V by 5 bases; bases with no gene match: 6. The CDR3 has 15 amino acids. CDR3 residues: CASSPNRGSNEKLFF. DNA of the CDR3: TGTGCCAGCAGCCCAAACAGGGGATCTAATGAAAAACTGTTTTTT.

By sample fraction, this clone is medium-sized. The chain has TRBV11-3 and TRBJ2-3; D might be TRBD1 (5 bases). Germline loops: CDR1 SGHNT, CDR2 YENEEA. The CDR3 is made up of 17 amino acids. V lost 2 bases, J lost 1 base, and 16 bases lay in between. The CDR3 region has the DNA TGTGCCAGCAGCTTATTGCAGGGAAGAAGGGGCACAGATACGCAGTATTTT. This sequence encodes CASSLLQGRRGTDTQYF.

V is TRBV11-3 and J is TRBJ2-1, with D uncertain. Trimming shortened V by 2 bases and J by 0 bases, and 8 bases separated the two germline ends. Germline V gives CDR1 SGHNT, CDR2 YENEEA. The CDR3 spans 15 residues. Written as DNA, the CDR3 is TGTGCCAGCAGCTTAACGGCAGACTCCTACAATGAGCAGTTCTTC. Protein: CASSLTADSYNEQFF.

The chain links TRBV11-3 to TRBJ1-1, with 8 bases fitting TRBD1. Germline values: CDR1 SGHNT, CDR2 YENEEA. Trimming at V came to 3 bases and at J to 5 bases, leaving 5 bases not matched to a gene. CDR3 length: 14 amino acids. CDR3 amino acids: CASSLQGARTEAFF. CDR3 nucleotide sequence: TGTGCCAGCAGCTTGCAGGGGGCCCGAACTGAAGCTTTCTTT. The full variable domain, with the rest looked up from reference TRBV11-3 and TRBJ1-1, is EAGVVQSPRYKIIEKKQPVAFWCNPISGHNTLYWYLQNLGQGPELLIRYENEEAVDDSQLPKDRFSAERLKGVDSTLKIQPAELGDSAVYLCASSLQGARTEAFFGQGTRLTVV.

This clone is medium-sized by share. The rearrangement uses TRBV6-8 and TRBJ2-5; D remains ambiguous. CDR1 is MNHGY and CDR2 is SAAAGT in the germline V gene. With 5 bases removed from V and 4 bases from J, the gap between germline ends came to 11 bases. There are 13 residues in the CDR3. CDR3 loop: CASSESSSETQYF. CDR3 sequence (DNA): TGTGCCAGCAGTGAGTCATCATCAGAGACCCAGTACTTC.

The chain is built from TRBV6-8 and TRBJ1-4, with D unresolved. The V end lost 5 bases, the J end lost 10 bases, and 11 bases lay between the germline ends. There are 12 residues in the CDR3. Per the germline V gene, CDR1 is MNHGY and CDR2 is SAAAGT. CDR3 DNA: TGTGCCAGCAGTATCGCAGAGAGAAAACTGTTTTTT. It is translated as CASSIAERKLFF.

This clone was seen a handful of times. The chain joins TRBV5-1 to TRBJ1-3; D is perhaps TRBD1 (5 bases). CDR3 size: 16 residues. The V and J ends lost 4 bases and 0 bases respectively, with 14 bases between them. CDR1 is SGHRS and CDR2 is YFSETQ in the germline V gene. The CDR3 sequence: CASSQEGRRSGNTIYF. The CDR3 DNA reads TGCGCCAGCAGCCAAGAGGGGAGACGCTCTGGAAACACCATATATTTT.

This clone was observed a few times. The genes are TRBV9 and TRBJ1-1; 7 bases line up with TRBD1. Germline-derived CDR1 and CDR2 are SGDLS and YYNGEE. Germline trimming cut 0 bases from V and 6 bases from J; bases unmatched to any gene: 8. The CDR3 is 15 residues long. The DNA of the CDR3 is TGTGCCAGCAGCGTAGGGGCCAGGGGGGACGCTGAAGCTTTCTTT. This codes for CASSVGARGDAEAFF.

This clone has more than one count but fewer than ten. The CDR3 spells CASSISFTAVGPEAFF. The CDR3 region has the DNA TGTGCCAGTAGTATCAGTTTCACCGCCGTGGGCCCTGAAGCTTTCTTT. The chain joins TRBV19 to TRBJ1-1; D remains ambiguous. Trimming left V 3 bases short and J 6 bases short, with 20 bases between. The germline V gene has CDR1 LNHDA and CDR2 SQIVND (reference sequence). This CDR3 spans 16 amino acids.

This clone was detected a few times. The chain recombines TRBV11-3 with TRBJ2-3, with a possible D match to TRBD1 (6 bases). CDR1 and CDR2 (germline): SGHNT, YENEEA. The CDR3 extends over 18 amino acids. V was pared by 3 bases and J by 2 bases, with 21 bases between. This CDR3 is CASSLIPGTRYTTDTQYF. CDR3 nucleotides: TGTGCCAGCAGCTTGATCCCCGGGACACGCTACACCACAGATACGCAGTATTTT.

This clone was picked up a small number of times. The rearrangement joins TRBV9 to TRBJ1-1, with D unresolved. From germline, CDR1 is SGDLS and CDR2 YYNGEE. The CDR3 spans 15 residues. The ends were cut back, 0 bases at V and 0 bases at J, with 9 bases in the middle. This CDR3 reads CASSVVSNMNTEAFF. For the CDR3, the DNA is TGTGCCAGCAGCGTAGTGTCGAACATGAACACTGAAGCTTTCTTT. The variable domain in full, with the rest retrieved from reference TRBV9 and TRBJ1-1, is DSGVTQTPKHLITATGQRVTLRCSPRSGDLSVYWYQQSLDQGLQFLIQYYNGEERAKGNILERFSAQQFPDLHSELNLSSLELGDSALYFCASSVVSNMNTEAFFGQGTRLTVV.

This clone is labeled medium-sized. The J gene is TRBJ2-7, the V gene TRBV6-8; D gene uncertain. CDR1 is MNHGY, CDR2 SAAAGT, per germline. The ends were cut back, 8 bases at V and 5 bases at J, with 16 bases in the middle. The CDR3 runs 13 residues. In DNA, the CDR3 is TGTGCCAGCGGCCCGGCAGGTACCCACGAGCAGTACTTC. Its protein is CASGPAGTHEQYF.

The rearrangement uses TRBV19 and TRBJ1-1, with a tentative D call TRBD1 (6 bases). Trimming pared 8 bases from V and 0 bases from J, leaving 22 bases between. CDR1 is LNHDA, CDR2 SQIVND, per germline (reference sequence). The CDR3 length is 17 residues. This CDR3 is CASLPFSDSSMNTEAFF. The CDR3 coding sequence is TGTGCCAGTCTGCCCTTTTCGGACAGCAGTATGAACACTGAAGCTTTCTTT.

By sample share, this clone is medium-sized (0.01 to 0.1%). The chain links TRBV11-3 to TRBJ1-4; 7 positions match TRBD1. J lost 5 bases, V lost 5 bases, and 8 bases had no gene match. Germline CDR1 and CDR2: SGHNT and YENEEA. The length of the CDR3 is 15 residues. The CDR3 loop is CASSLGGGNNEKLFF. The DNA of the CDR3 is TGTGCCAGCAGCCTAGGGGGCGGAAACAATGAAAAACTGTTTTTT.